This T cell receptor beta chain originates from a study of blood T cell repertoires in COVID-19 (dated by TCRdb to 2020 to 2022). For the wider study: Samples from collaborators originated in the United States, Italy and Spain and spanned both the acute and convalescent phases of COVID-19. The material from the prospective study consisted of cDNA or gDNA derived from T cells, B-cell-depleted T cells, or PBMCs. Deeply sampled blood TCRbeta repertoires from subjects exposed to, actively infected with, or recovered from COVID-19 were included in the dataset. The repertoires were released in a freely available public database meant as a resource for research on the immune response to SARS-CoV-2. The samples were drawn from two sources: the first 160 participants of the ongoing ImmuneRACE study, and 1,000 to 1,500 subjects contributed by 6 global collaborators. The sample metadata nearly always contained a de-identified subject ID, COVID-19 status, age in years and sex. Where available, HLA class I and class II types were taken from metadata supplied by the sample provider and were not determined by assay-based typing. Study-level results and caveats: How much clinical and demographic metadata was included differed by source and by participant, and the metadata was provided uncurated.

Remarks on this clone: Its specific antigen is unknown. No clone much larger than this one lies a single base away; base qualities are absent.

Participants in the prospective study were enrolled through a virtual design, were aged roughly 18 to 100 years, and lived in some 24 United States geographic areas. To assign participants to cohorts, the prospective study relied on clinical history that participants themselves reported in a screening survey and a study questionnaire. In the prospective study, mobile phlebotomists collected whole blood, serum and a nasopharyngeal or oropharyngeal swab from each participant. Prospective study participants could optionally give additional blood draws and questionnaires over a roughly 2-month period. Before DNA extraction, blood samples from the prospective study were shipped at room temperature or frozen. Via the germline V gene, CDR1 is KGHSH and CDR2 LQKENI. Counted from cysteine to phenylalanine, this CDR3 has 14 amino acids. Only the CDR3 part of the read is kept: 42 bases, read in frame from the first base. V gives up 4 bases and J gives up 8 bases, and the segment between their germline ends measures 14 bases.

TCRbeta CDR3 regions were amplified from genomic DNA using the immunoSEQ Assay, a bias-controlled multiplex PCR. Per the authors' processing: Nucleated cell counts per sample were estimated from amplification of reference gene primers within the assay. Sequence reads were collapsed and filtered to measure the absolute abundance of every unique TCRbeta CDR3 rearrangement. For each sample, productive Simpson clonality was calculated by taking the square root of Simpson's diversity index across productive rearrangements. Sourced from immuneACCESS, this table was stored by TCRdb with only in-frame sequences that have V and J called. A share of the clones is absent; for the studies checked, an unresolved V gene accounts for under half, and the remainder has no known explanation. That table gives V, J and clone size, and the DNA gave D and trimming. In this sample the table shows 200,000 to 250,000 clones, around 88% of which occur a single time. The ten top clones hold about 15% of the sample.

Recombination joined TRBV18 with TRBJ1-4; 5 matching bases give a weak D call of TRBD1. This TCR was sampled from a woman aged 50 to 60 with acute COVID-19. The material sequenced was PBMCs or T cells enriched from blood (not recorded which). The bases are TGTGCCAGCTCACGAGGGACTGCCACCGAAAAACTGTTTTTT. This is translated as CASSRGTATEKLFF.